The 19 T cell receptor beta chains below come from one sample, sequenced in a study of blood T cell repertoires in COVID-19. Generated by immunoSEQ multiplex PCR, the TCRdb table keeps only in-frame clones and is missing some. Of about 430,000 clones detected, 75% to 90% appear once; the ten largest clones hold roughly 1.1%. The sequenced sample was PBMCs or T cells enriched from blood (not recorded which). These receptors all stem from a man between 25 and 39 years old who had recovered from COVID-19.

The rearrangement joins TRBV5-4 to TRBJ1-4; perhaps TRBD1 as D (5 bases). The V gene lost 0 bases and the J gene lost 6 bases, with 12 bases spanning the gap. In germline, CDR1 is SGHNT, CDR2 YYREEE (reference sequence). The CDR3 covers 15 residues. CDR3 region: CASSLGGRGDEKLFF. The CDR3 DNA is TGTGCCAGCAGCTTGGGGGGCCGAGGCGATGAAAAACTGTTTTTT.

In its sample, this clone was seen once. The J gene is TRBJ1-3, the V gene TRBV30; no clear D. Germline V gene sequence: CDR1 GTSNPN, CDR2 SVGIG (reference sequence). Trimming shortened V by 0 bases and J by 7 bases, and 13 bases separated the two germline ends. This CDR3 comprises 14 residues. The DNA of the CDR3 is TGTGCCTGGAGTGTACGGGAGGCGCGGAACACCATATATTTT. Translation: CAWSVREARNTIYF. Looking up the rest from reference TRBV30 and TRBJ1-3 gives the full variable domain: SQTIHQWPATLVQPVGSPLSLECTVEGTSNPNLYWYRQAAGRGLQLLFYSVGIGQISSEVPQNLSASRPQDRQFILSSKKLLLSDSGFYLCAWSVREARNTIYFGEGSWLTVV.

The chain links TRBV3-1 (or the pseudogene TRBV3-2) to TRBJ2-7; 8 bases agree with TRBD2. J lost 7 bases, V lost 3 bases, and 11 bases had no gene match. This CDR3 contains 15 residues. The germline gives CDR1 LGHDT, CDR2 YNNKEL (reference sequence). The CDR3 loop is CASSHLGSGGGEQYF. The CDR3 region has the DNA TGTGCCAGCAGCCACCTGGGATCGGGGGGGGGAGAGCAGTACTTC.

V and J are TRBV5-1 and TRBJ1-3; perhaps TRBD1 as D (6 bases). This CDR3 region has 15 residues. Trimming took 0 bases from V and 4 from J, leaving 11 bases between them. The V gene's germline CDR1 is SGHRS and CDR2 YFSETQ. CDR3 amino acids: CASSLVAGGGNTIYF. The CDR3, as DNA: TGCGCCAGCAGCTTGGTAGCGGGGGGCGGAAACACCATATATTTT. Combining the CDR3 with reference TRBV5-1 and TRBJ1-3 gives the whole variable domain KAGVTQTPRYLIKTRGQQVTLSCSPISGHRSVSWYQQTPGQGLQFLFEYFSETQRNKGNFPGRFSGRQFSNSRSEMNVSTLELGDSALYLCASSLVAGGGNTIYFGEGSWLTVV.

This chain connects TRBV10-3 to TRBJ2-5; possible D gene TRBD1, 6 bases. Trimming removed 4 bases from V and 7 bases from J, with 16 bases in between. CDR3 length: 14 residues. Germline-derived CDR1 and CDR2 are ENHRY and SYGVKD. CDR3 sequence: CAISARQAEGTQYF. The CDR3 DNA reads TGTGCCATCAGTGCCCGACAGGCCGAAGGGACCCAGTACTTC.

The rearrangement uses TRBV24-1 and TRBJ1-2; no clear D gene. V dropped 5 bases and J dropped 12 bases, with 18 bases sitting between them. Per germline, CDR1 KGHDR and CDR2 SFDVKD. CDR3 length: 13 residues. CDR3 sequence reads: CATSASPGEGHTF. CDR3 DNA: TGTGCCACCAGTGCGTCCCCCGGAGAAGGCCACACCTTC.

This clone has only one observation. The J gene is TRBJ2-5, the V gene TRBV6-5; no definite D call. V was shortened by 2 bases and J by 5 bases, with 12 bases between the two germline ends. The CDR3 has 14 amino acids. Germline CDR1 reads MNHEY; CDR2 reads SVGAGI. CDR3 amino acids: CASSYGSPRETQYF. The CDR3 coding sequence is TGTGCCAGCAGTTACGGCAGCCCGAGGGAGACCCAGTACTTC.

This clone showed up just once. Other DNA sequences within the sample encode an identical CDR3. The chain employs TRBV29-1 and TRBJ1-5; 7 nucleotides agree with TRBD1. Trimming cost V 6 bases and J 2 bases; bases outside gene matches: 4. Per the germline V gene, CDR1 is SQVTM and CDR2 is ANQGSEA. This CDR3 spans 13 amino acids. The CDR3 protein is CSVATGGNQPQHF. Written as DNA, the CDR3 is TGCAGCGTCGCCACAGGGGGCAATCAGCCCCAGCATTTT.

The chain carries TRBV20-1 and TRBJ1-1; D remains unclear. The CDR3 spans 13 residues. Germline lookup yields CDR1 DFQATT and CDR2 SNEGSKA (reference sequence). Trimming removed 3 bases at V and 5 bases at J, with 13 bases between. The CDR3 loop reads CSASLYQATEAFF. For the CDR3, the DNA is TGCAGTGCTAGTCTGTACCAAGCGACTGAAGCTTTCTTT.

Comments on this clone: Its ends do not fully match the called genes, so a read error is possible. The chain combines TRBV5-3 with TRBJ2-1; 10 bases map to TRBD2. TRBV5-3 is given ORF status, its function remaining uncertain. This CDR3 has 18 amino acids. CDR3 coding DNA: TGTGTCAGAAGCTTGAGTTGCCCCGGGACTAGCGACTACAATGAGCAGTTCTTC. It is translated as CVRSLSCPGTSDYNEQFF.

The chain carries TRBV28 and TRBJ2-4; TRBD2 is a possible D gene (6 bases). The CDR3 sequence is 15 residues long. Between the trimmed V and J ends, which lost 1 base and 2 bases, there was a span of 9 bases. The V gene's germline CDR1 is MDHEN and CDR2 SYDVKM. The CDR3 loop reads CASSLLEGSKNIQYF. For the CDR3, the DNA is TGTGCCAGCAGTTTATTGGAGGGATCCAAAAACATTCAGTACTTC. The entire variable domain, with the rest obtained from reference TRBV28 and TRBJ2-4, is as follows: DVKVTQSSRYLVKRTGEKVFLECVQDMDHENMFWYRQDPGLGLRLIYFSYDVKMKEKGDIPEGYSVSREKKERFSLILESASTNQTSMYLCASSLLEGSKNIQYFGAGTRLSVL.

This clone was observed once. This rearrangement joins TRBV9 to TRBJ2-1, with D tentatively TRBD1 (5 bases). The V end was cut by 0 bases, the J end by 6 bases, with 10 bases between. CDR3 length: 14 amino acids. Per the germline V gene, CDR1 is SGDLS and CDR2 is YYNGEE. CDR3 sequence (DNA): TGTGCCAGCAGCGTAGAGACAGCATCCAATGAGCAGTTCTTC. It translates to CASSVETASNEQFF.

The chain joins TRBV29-1 to TRBJ1-1; TRBD1 matches 7 bases. Per the germline V gene, CDR1 is SQVTM and CDR2 is ANQGSEA. J was trimmed by 1 base and V by 3 bases; bases with no gene match: 2. The CDR3 length is 13 residues. CDR3 in DNA: TGCAGCGTTGACGACAGGGAGAACACTGAAGCTTTCTTT. This codes for CSVDDRENTEAFF.

The chain recombines TRBV10-3 with TRBJ1-1, with TRBD1 matching 7 bases. Germline V gene data show CDR1 as ENHRY and CDR2 as SYGVKD. The CDR3 is made up of 14 amino acids. The trim removed 6 bases at V and 3 bases at J, leaving 7 bases unmatched. The DNA of the CDR3 is TGTGCCATCAGCCTGACAGGGCGCGACACTGAAGCTTTCTTT. It codes for CAISLTGRDTEAFF.

V and J are TRBV30 and TRBJ2-6; TRBD1 is a possible D gene (6 bases). The germline V gene encodes CDR1 GTSNPN and CDR2 SVGIG (reference sequence). Trimming pared 0 bases from V and 1 base from J, leaving 22 bases between. The CDR3 runs 20 residues. The chain's CDR3 is CAWSVRWTAEMGSGANVLTF. DNA of the CDR3: TGTGCCTGGAGTGTACGATGGACAGCCGAAATGGGATCTGGGGCCAACGTCCTGACTTTC.

The gene calls are TRBV5-1 and TRBJ1-1; the match to TRBD1 covers 9 bases. Trimming removed 1 base from V and 1 base from J; junction bases left unmatched: 2. This CDR3 region has 15 residues. CDR1 and CDR2 (germline): SGHRS, YFSETQ. As DNA, the CDR3 is TGCGCCAGCAGCTTGCGGGGACAGGGGAACACTGAAGCTTTCTTT. This gives the protein CASSLRGQGNTEAFF.

This clone was observed a handful of times. The rearrangement joins TRBV4-1 to TRBJ2-3; D gene ambiguous. V lost 2 bases, J lost 1 base, and 4 bases lay in between. There are 13 residues in the CDR3. The germline V gene encodes CDR1 MGHRA and CDR2 YSYEKL. This CDR3 reads CASSQTGTDTQYF. CDR3 coding DNA: TGCGCCAGCAGCCAAACGGGCACAGATACGCAGTATTTT.

V gene TRBV3-1 (or the pseudogene TRBV3-2) combines with J gene TRBJ1-1; D gene unclear. V lost 1 base, J lost 0 bases, and 9 bases lay in between. Germline CDR1 reads LGHDT; CDR2 reads YNNKEL (reference sequence). CDR3 length: 15 residues. This CDR3 reads CASSQVLGMNTEAFF. For the CDR3, the DNA is TGTGCCAGCAGCCAAGTGTTGGGCATGAACACTGAAGCTTTCTTT.

The chain has TRBV5-1 and TRBJ2-3; perhaps TRBD2 as D (5 bases). The CDR3 runs 18 residues. The V and J ends lost 0 bases and 0 bases respectively, with 17 bases between them. The germline V gene encodes CDR1 SGHRS and CDR2 YFSETQ. The CDR3 DNA sequence: TGCGCCAGCAGCTTGGCCCCCCTGGCGGGCCCTAGCACAGATACGCAGTATTTT. It yields the protein CASSLAPLAGPSTDTQYF.